The rows below give T cell receptor beta chains drawn from one sample of a study of metastatic and nonmetastatic thyroid tumors. TCRdb reanalyzed the PCR reads with MiXCR. Counted here are around 41,000 clones, approximately 15% occurring once; the ten biggest clones make up 9% to 9.5%. Sequencing was performed on blood. The source is a female donor with papillary thyroid cancer or a benign thyroid nodule (not recorded which). Some clones in this sample may be carry-over from other donors' samples. CDR3s include the opening cysteine and the closing phenylalanine or tryptophan. D genes are given only for firm matches. Clone size appears in some rows only: once, few, many, or a class for an expanded clone.

>TRBJ1-1|TRBD1|TRBV6-1|many
TGTGCCAGCAGGCAGGGGGCGCGGAACACTGAAGCTTTCTTT
CASRQGARNTEAFF
>TRBJ2-3|NA|TRBV18|few
TGTGCCAGCTCAGGGGTCGAGCAGAGCACAGATACGCAGTATTTT
CASSGVEQSTDTQYF
>TRBJ2-5|NA|TRBV2|NA
TGTGCCAGCAGTAATAACATGGGAAACGAGGAGACCCAGTACTTC
CASSNNMGNEETQYF
>TRBJ2-7|NA|TRBV11-2|NA
TGTGCCAGCAGCCCCCAAAGCCGGTACACCGCCTACGAGCAGTACTTC
CASSPQSRYTAYEQYF
>TRBJ2-1|NA|TRBV11-2|many
TGTGCCAGCAGCTTAAGCCAGAACAATGAGCAGTTCTTC
CASSLSQNNEQFF
>TRBJ2-1|TRBD1|TRBV5-4|NA
TGTGCCAGCAGCTTGAGGGACAGGGCCTACAATGAGCAGTTCTTC
CASSLRDRAYNEQFF
>TRBJ2-2|TRBD2|TRBV2|NA
TGTGCCAGCAGGATAAGTAGCGGGAGTGGCACCGGGGAGCTGTTTTTT
CASRISSGSGTGELFF
>TRBJ2-6|NA|TRBV28|NA
TGTGCCAGCAGTTTAGCGATACAGCGAGGGGCCAACTTCCTGACTTTC
CASSLAIQRGANFLTF
>TRBJ1-1|TRBD1|TRBV30|many
TGTGCCTGGATCCCAGGGGGGTTTCACAGGGGTCGAACTGAAGCTTTCTTT
CAWIPGGFHRGRTEAFF
>TRBJ2-1|TRBD1|TRBV2|many
TGTGCCAGCCCTCCAAAGGGACAGGGGTCAAATGAGCAGTTCTTC
CASPPKGQGSNEQFF
>TRBJ1-5|NA|TRBV30|many
TGTGCCTGGAGTCGGGATCTCAATCAGCCCCAGCATTTT
CAWSRDLNQPQHF
>TRBJ2-3|NA|TRBV6-1|many
TGTGCCAGCAGTGGAGCGGGCTTCAACACAGATACGCAGTATTTT
CASSGAGFNTDTQYF
>TRBJ2-5|TRBD2|TRBV2|many
TGTGCCAGCAGTCAGATGGCGGGGGGGGTAGAGACCCAGTACTTC
CASSQMAGGVETQYF
>TRBJ2-2|NA|TRBV3-1|many
TGTGCCAGCAGTCTAAAGGGGACCGGGGAGCTGTTTTTT
CASSLKGTGELFF
>TRBJ2-3|TRBD2|TRBV11-1|many
TGTGCCAGCAGCTTGGGGGTAGCGGGGACACTCACAGATACGCAGTATTTT
CASSLGVAGTLTDTQYF
>TRBJ2-7|NA|TRBV28|few
TGTGCCAGCAGCCGATTATCCCAGGACGAGCAGTACTTC
CASSRLSQDEQYF
>TRBJ2-2|NA|TRBV7-9|many
TGTGCCAGCAGCTTAGCGGGAAACACCGGGGAGCTGTTTTTT
CASSLAGNTGELFF
>TRBJ2-5|NA|TRBV28|many
TGTGCCAGCAGCCCCATGGGCGGATCTAAGCAGACCCAGTACTTC
CASSPMGGSKQTQYF
>TRBJ2-1|TRBD1|TRBV5-1|NA
TGCGCCAGCAGTTCGGGACAGGGGGACAATGAGCAGTTCTTC
CASSSGQGDNEQFF
>TRBJ2-1|NA|TRBV5-1|many
TGCGCCAGCAGCTTGGAAGGCGGGGCCTACAATGAGCAGTTCTTC
CASSLEGGAYNEQFF
>TRBJ2-1|NA|TRBV20-1|many
TGCAGTGCGAGCCGAGGCAATGAGCAGTTCTTC
CSASRGNEQFF
>TRBJ2-7|NA|TRBV11-1|NA
TGTGCCAGCAGCTTAGAGGATGGTCAGGGCTATATAATGGACGAGCAGTACTTC
CASSLEDGQGYIMDEQYF
>TRBJ2-2|NA|TRBV7-8|many
TGTGCCAGCAGCTTACGGGGTGTTCAAAGGAACACCGGGGAGCTGTTTTTT
CASSLRGVQRNTGELFF
>TRBJ1-3|NA|TRBV28|NA
TGTGCCAGCAGTTTATTCCCCGGAAACACCATATATTTT
CASSLFPGNTIYF
>TRBJ2-2|NA|TRBV28|medium-sized
TGTGCCAGCAGTTTATCGGGGGGCGCCACCGGGGAGCTGTTTTTT
CASSLSGGATGELFF
>TRBJ1-1|NA|TRBV28|few
TGTGCCAGCAGTTTATCACCAGGGTCGATGAACACTGAAGCTTTCTTT
CASSLSPGSMNTEAFF
>TRBJ2-7|NA|TRBV6-1|NA
TGTGCCAGCAGTGAATATCGTAATAGCGGAGCGGCCGAGCAGTACTTC
CASSEYRNSGAAEQYF
>TRBJ2-1|NA|TRBV28|many
TGTGCCAGCAGTTTGAGGGGCTGGCTAGTCTATGAGCAGTTCTTC
CASSLRGWLVYEQFF